This T cell receptor (beta chain) was sequenced in a study of blood T cell repertoires in COVID-19. About the study: Both acute and convalescent COVID-19 samples were obtained from the United States, Italy and Spain. PBMCs, B-cell-depleted T cells, or T cells provided the cDNA or gDNA that made up the material.

The CDR3 is 16 residues long. With V trimmed by 5 bases and J by 3 bases, 5 bases remained unmatched. CDR1 and CDR2 (germline): SGHRS, YFSETQ. Per the original data handling: Amplifying reference gene primers gave estimates of nucleated cell counts. TCRdb keeps only in-frame clones here, not all; method: immunoSEQ multiplex PCR. V, J and clone size are those of that table, while D and trimming were read from the DNA. Of approximately 250,000 clones listed, around 86% are singletons. Sequenced sample: peripheral blood. This rearrangement joins TRBV5-1 to TRBJ2-1, with 13 nucleotides matching TRBD2. The TCR comes from a man in his forties with active or convalescent COVID-19. The CDR3 sequence is CASSTSGRAFYNEQFF. In DNA form, the CDR3 reads TGCGCCAGCAGTACTAGCGGGAGGGCCTTCTACAATGAGCAGTTCTTC.